Listed below are T cell receptor beta chains from one sample, sequenced in a study of blood T cell repertoires in COVID-19. Using immunoSEQ multiplex PCR, the repertoire was profiled, and TCRdb retains in-frame clones only, with some absent. The profile covers approximately 70,000 clones, with roughly 90% appearing a single time and around 2.6% taken by the ten largest. Sequencing was performed on peripheral blood. These receptors all come from a man between 45 and 60 years old with COVID-19, enrolled during active disease. CDR3s include the opening cysteine and the closing phenylalanine or tryptophan. The D gene is left open where the match is weak. Only some rows state a clone size, as once, few, many or a class for expanded clones.

TRBD1 - TRBJ1-1 TRBV5-1 CASSDWTGTNTEAFF TGCGCCAGCAGCGACTGGACAGGGACGAACACTGAAGCTTTCTTT
- - TRBJ2-1 TRBV5-1 CASSPRPGVLNEQFF TGCGCCAGCAGCCCTCGCCCGGGAGTTCTCAATGAGCAGTTCTTC
TRBD2 - TRBJ2-7 TRBV28 CASSLAGGPYEQYF TGTGCCAGCAGTTTAGCGGGAGGACCCTACGAGCAGTACTTC
TRBD1 - TRBJ1-6 TRBV2 CASSETGLVNSPLHF TGTGCCAGCAGTGAGACAGGGTTGGTTAATTCACCCCTCCACTTT
- - TRBJ1-5 TRBV6-4 CASSEIGGSNQPQHF TGTGCCAGCAGTGAGATCGGCGGTAGCAATCAGCCCCAGCATTTT
- - TRBJ2-4 TRBV2 CASSGTYLKNIQYF TGTGCCAGCAGTGGGACATACCTCAAAAACATTCAGTACTTC
- - TRBJ1-6 TRBV18 CASSPREVDNSPLHF TGTGCCAGCTCACCGCGCGAGGTGGATAATTCACCCCTCCACTTT
- - TRBJ2-1 TRBV6-5 CASSYWGDHNEQFF TGTGCCAGCAGTTACTGGGGGGACCACAATGAGCAGTTCTTC
- - TRBJ2-3 TRBV2 CANQVTGVSDTQYF TGTGCCAACCAGGTCACGGGAGTTAGCGATACGCAGTATTTT
- - TRBJ1-1 TRBV5-1 CASSLEAKTGAFF TGCGCCAGCAGCTTGGAGGCCAAGACAGGAGCTTTCTTT
- - TRBJ1-5 TRBV2 CASRRYSNSNQPQHF TGTGCCAGCAGACGCTATTCCAATAGCAATCAGCCCCAGCATTTT
TRBD1 once TRBJ1-1 TRBV4-1 CASSQIQGGNTEAFF TGCGCCAGCAGCCAAATACAGGGGGGGAACACTGAAGCTTTCTTT
TRBD1 - TRBJ1-4 TRBV11-2 CASSFIAGQGNEKLFF TGTGCCAGCAGCTTTATTGCGGGACAGGGGAATGAAAAACTGTTTTTT
- - TRBJ2-1 TRBV28 CASSLGHSYNEQFF TGTGCCAGCAGTTTGGGACACTCCTACAATGAGCAGTTCTTC
- - TRBJ2-3 TRBV7-9 CASSLLGVADTQYF TGTGCCAGCAGCTTATTGGGAGTGGCAGATACGCAGTATTTT
- once TRBJ2-6 TRBV5-5 CASSLRTAGANVLTF TGTGCCAGCAGCTTGAGGACAGCCGGGGCCAACGTCCTGACTTTC
TRBD1 - TRBJ1-1 TRBV5-6 CASSPGTGGPNTEAFF TGTGCCAGCAGCCCTGGGACAGGGGGGCCCAACACTGAAGCTTTCTTT
TRBD2 few TRBJ2-7 TRBV18 CASSQRTSGRAYEQYF TGTGCCAGCTCACAAAGGACTAGCGGGAGGGCCTACGAGCAGTACTTC
TRBD2 once TRBJ2-1 TRBV6-5 CASRHRLAYNEQFF TGTGCCAGCAGACACAGACTAGCTTACAATGAGCAGTTCTTC
- - TRBJ1-2 TRBV30 CAWSVTENYGYTF TGTGCCTGGAGTGTAACAGAAAACTATGGCTACACCTTC
- - TRBJ2-3 TRBV5-1 CASSLAGGPGTDTQYF TGCGCCAGCAGCTTGGCCGGCGGCCCTGGGACAGATACGCAGTATTTT
- - TRBJ1-6 TRBV4-3 CASSQEVAPYNSPLHF TGCGCCAGCAGCCAAGAGGTAGCCCCCTATAATTCACCCCTCCACTTT
TRBD1 - TRBJ2-5 TRBV10-3 CAISGGQGFETQYF TGTGCCATCAGTGGGGGACAGGGGTTCGAGACCCAGTACTTC
- - TRBJ2-1 TRBV28 CASSSDSYNEQFF TGTGCCAGCAGTTCGGACAGCTACAATGAGCAGTTCTTC
- - TRBJ2-2 TRBV18 CASSPTVLNTGELFF TGTGCCAGCTCGCCGACAGTCCTGAACACCGGGGAGCTGTTTTTT
- - TRBJ1-1 TRBV7-9 CASSSARTETEAFF TGTGCCAGCAGCTCAGCGCGGACAGAGACTGAAGCTTTCTTT
- - TRBJ2-3 TRBV7-2 CASSLVPQADTQYF TGTGCCAGCAGCTTAGTCCCACAGGCAGATACGCAGTATTTT
TRBD1 - TRBJ1-1 TRBV3-1/TRBV3-2 CASSKRDRNTEAFF TGTGCCAGCAGCAAAAGGGACAGGAACACTGAAGCTTTCTTT
TRBD1 - TRBJ1-1 TRBV14 CASSPRQGSSAEAFF TGTGCCAGCAGCCCTCGACAGGGATCGAGTGCTGAAGCTTTCTTT
- once TRBJ2-7 TRBV30 CAWSVVAGEQYF TGTGCCTGGAGTGTAGTGGCGGGGGAGCAGTACTTC
TRBD2 - TRBJ2-1 TRBV2 CASRSTSGPYNEKFF TGTGCCAGCAGATCGACTAGCGGTCCCTACAATGAGAAATTCTTC
TRBD2 - TRBJ2-5 TRBV7-2 CASSSGLALETQYF TGTGCCAGCAGCTCCGGACTAGCCTTGGAGACCCAGTACTTC
- - TRBJ2-3 TRBV27 CASSLYGGRTDTQYF TGTGCCAGCAGTTTATACGGCGGCCGCACAGATACGCAGTATTTT
- - TRBJ1-1 TRBV6-4 CASSVVAGTEAFF TGTGCCAGCAGTGTTGTCGCCGGCACTGAAGCTTTCTTT
TRBD1 - TRBJ1-5 TRBV5-6 CASSLTTGGVQPQHF TGTGCCAGCAGCTTGACTACAGGGGGCGTTCAGCCCCAGCATTTT
- - TRBJ2-3 TRBV2 CASSEAKAATDTQYF TGTGCCAGCAGTGAAGCGAAAGCGGCCACAGATACGCAGTATTTT
- - TRBJ1-5 TRBV6-5 CASTTGLNQPQHF TGTGCCAGCACGACAGGACTCAATCAGCCCCAGCATTTT
- - TRBJ2-2 TRBV11-2 CASSLVQGGTGELFF TGTGCCAGCAGCTTAGTTCAGGGAGGCACCGGGGAGCTGTTTTTT
- - TRBJ2-3 TRBV10-3 CAISEGADTQYF TGTGCCATCAGTGAAGGGGCAGATACGCAGTATTTT
TRBD2 - TRBJ2-2 TRBV7-2 CASSSYSGANTGELFF TGTGCCAGCAGCTCGTATAGCGGGGCGAACACCGGGGAGCTGTTTTTT
TRBD2 - TRBJ2-3 TRBV6-5 CASTASGGPDTQYF TGTGCCAGCACTGCCTCGGGAGGACCAGATACGCAGTATTTT
- - TRBJ1-6 TRBV5-4 CASSRAGFDNSPLHF TGTGCCAGCAGCCGCGCAGGGTTTGATAATTCACCCCTCCACTTT
TRBD1 - TRBJ1-1 TRBV5-1 CASSILGQGAEAFF TGCGCCAGCAGCATACTAGGACAGGGGGCTGAAGCTTTCTTT
- once TRBJ1-5 TRBV18 CASSPASGNAEPQHF TGTGCCAGCTCACCGGCTTCGGGGAATGCGGAACCCCAGCATTTT
TRBD1 - TRBJ1-2 TRBV28 CASSPGGPYGYTF TGTGCCAGCAGTCCAGGGGGCCCCTATGGCTACACCTTC
TRBD1 - TRBJ1-2 TRBV6-5 CASRPDREPNYGYTF TGTGCCAGCAGACCGGACAGGGAACCTAACTATGGCTACACCTTC
- - TRBJ2-7 TRBV5-1 CASSLNPGNYEQYF TGCGCCAGCAGCTTGAATCCAGGGAACTACGAGCAGTACTTC
TRBD2 - TRBJ2-2 TRBV4-1 CASSQGFRLAGGPIGELFF TGCGCCAGCAGCCAAGGTTTTAGACTAGCGGGAGGGCCGATCGGGGAGCTGTTTTTT
- - TRBJ2-3 TRBV5-1 CASSLFGSKGTDTQYF TGCGCCAGCAGCTTATTCGGGAGTAAGGGCACAGATACGCAGTATTTT
- - TRBJ2-1 TRBV19 CASSSGGAPYNEQFF TGTGCCAGTAGTAGCGGCGGGGCCCCTTACAATGAGCAGTTCTTC
- - TRBJ1-1 TRBV18 CASSQARGSQAFF TGTGCCAGCTCCCAGGCCAGGGGAAGCCAAGCTTTCTTT
- once TRBJ2-2 TRBV15 CATSREHNPTGELFF TGTGCCACCAGCAGAGAACACAACCCCACCGGGGAGCTGTTTTTT
TRBD2 - TRBJ2-7 TRBV11-2 CASSAGLAAVYEQYF TGTGCCAGCAGCGCCGGACTAGCGGCCGTCTACGAGCAGTACTTC
- - TRBJ2-2 TRBV5-1 CASSLLTNTGELFF TGCGCCAGCAGCTTGCTTACTAACACCGGGGAGCTGTTTTTT
- - TRBJ2-3 TRBV24-1 CATSDTGGTDTQYF TGTGCCACCAGTGATACGGGGGGCACAGATACGCAGTATTTT
- - TRBJ1-2 TRBV28 CASSPLTGINYGYTF TGTGCCAGCAGTCCCCTGACAGGAATTAACTATGGCTACACCTTC
TRBD2 - TRBJ2-1 TRBV28 CASWASGSKSYNEQFF TGTGCCAGCTGGGCTAGCGGAAGTAAATCCTACAATGAGCAGTTCTTC
- - TRBJ2-7 TRBV4-2 CASSQAEGSYEQYF TGTGCCAGCAGCCAGGCGGAGGGCTCCTACGAGCAGTACTTC
- - TRBJ2-2 TRBV5-5 CASSSQEGLPLVGELFF TGTGCCAGCAGCTCTCAGGAGGGACTCCCCTTGGTCGGGGAGCTGTTTTTT
TRBD2 few TRBJ2-1 TRBV9 CASSPRSGLAISEQFF TGTGCCAGCAGCCCTCGGTCGGGACTAGCCATCAGTGAGCAGTTCTTC